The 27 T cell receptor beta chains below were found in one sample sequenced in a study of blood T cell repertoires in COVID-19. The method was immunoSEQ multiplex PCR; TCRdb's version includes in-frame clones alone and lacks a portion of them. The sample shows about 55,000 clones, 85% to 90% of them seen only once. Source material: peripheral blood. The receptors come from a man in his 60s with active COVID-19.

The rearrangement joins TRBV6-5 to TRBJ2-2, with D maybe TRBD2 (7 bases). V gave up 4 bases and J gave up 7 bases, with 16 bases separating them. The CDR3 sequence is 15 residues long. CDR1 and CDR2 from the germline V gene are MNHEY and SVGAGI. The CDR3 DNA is TGTGCCAGCAGTTCCCCTCTGGGAGGGGGCGGGGAGCTGTTTTTT. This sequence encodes CASSSPLGGGGELFF.

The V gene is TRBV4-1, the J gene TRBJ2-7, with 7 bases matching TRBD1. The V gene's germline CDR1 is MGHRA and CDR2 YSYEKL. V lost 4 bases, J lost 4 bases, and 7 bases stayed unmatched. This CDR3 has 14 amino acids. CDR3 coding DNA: TGCGCCAGCAGCCTAGGGACAGATCGATACGAGCAGTACTTC. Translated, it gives CASSLGTDRYEQYF.

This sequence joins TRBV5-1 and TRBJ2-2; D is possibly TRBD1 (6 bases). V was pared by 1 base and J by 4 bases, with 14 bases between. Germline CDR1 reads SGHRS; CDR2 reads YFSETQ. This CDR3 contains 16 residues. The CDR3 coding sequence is TGCGCCAGCAGCTTGCCCGGCAGGGGTGGCACCGGGGAGCTGTTTTTT. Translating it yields CASSLPGRGGTGELFF.

The CDR3 DNA reads TGCGCCAGCAGCCAAGGGCTGGGGCGGGGAAGGAACACAGATACGCAGTATTTT. As protein: CASSQGLGRGRNTDTQYF. This chain links TRBV4-1 with TRBJ2-3, with D perhaps matching TRBD2 (6 bases). V was cut by 1 base and J by 2 bases, with 19 bases left in between. Germline V gene lookup returns CDR1 MGHRA and CDR2 YSYEKL. The CDR3 totals 18 residues.

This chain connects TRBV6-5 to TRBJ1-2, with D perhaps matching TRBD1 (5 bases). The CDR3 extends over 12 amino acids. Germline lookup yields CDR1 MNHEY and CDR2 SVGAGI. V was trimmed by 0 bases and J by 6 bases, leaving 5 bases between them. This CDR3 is CASSYSGHGYTF. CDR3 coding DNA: TGTGCCAGCAGTTACTCGGGGCATGGCTACACCTTC.

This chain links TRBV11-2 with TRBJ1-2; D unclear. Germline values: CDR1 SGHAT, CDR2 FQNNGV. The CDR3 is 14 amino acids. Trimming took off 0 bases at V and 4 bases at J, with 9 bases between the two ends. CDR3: CASSLDRSSYGYTF. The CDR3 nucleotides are TGTGCCAGCAGCTTAGATCGGTCGTCCTATGGCTACACCTTC.

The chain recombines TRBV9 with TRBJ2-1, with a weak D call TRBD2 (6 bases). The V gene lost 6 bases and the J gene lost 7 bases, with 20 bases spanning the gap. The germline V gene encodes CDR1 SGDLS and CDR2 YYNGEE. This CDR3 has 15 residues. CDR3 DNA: TGTGCCAGCAACCCCCGCTTTGGAGGGAGGAATGAGCAGTTCTTC. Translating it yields CASNPRFGGRNEQFF.

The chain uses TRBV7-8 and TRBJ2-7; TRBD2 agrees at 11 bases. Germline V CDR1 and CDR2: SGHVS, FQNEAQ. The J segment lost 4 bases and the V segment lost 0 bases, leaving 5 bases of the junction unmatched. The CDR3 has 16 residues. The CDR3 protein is CASSLAQVAGGYEQYF. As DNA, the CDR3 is TGTGCCAGCAGCTTAGCGCAGGTAGCGGGAGGGTACGAGCAGTACTTC.

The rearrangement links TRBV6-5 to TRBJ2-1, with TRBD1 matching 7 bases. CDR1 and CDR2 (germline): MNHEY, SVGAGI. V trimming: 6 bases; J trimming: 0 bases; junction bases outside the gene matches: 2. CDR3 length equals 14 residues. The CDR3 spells CASRTGSSYNEQFF. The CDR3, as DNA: TGTGCCAGCAGGACAGGGAGCTCCTACAATGAGCAGTTCTTC.

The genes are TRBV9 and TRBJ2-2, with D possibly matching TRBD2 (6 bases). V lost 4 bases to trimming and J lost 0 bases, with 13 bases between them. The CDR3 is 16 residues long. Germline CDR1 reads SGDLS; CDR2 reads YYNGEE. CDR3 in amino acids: CASSISGGPNTGELFF. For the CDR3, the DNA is TGTGCCAGCAGCATTAGCGGCGGTCCGAACACCGGGGAGCTGTTTTTT.

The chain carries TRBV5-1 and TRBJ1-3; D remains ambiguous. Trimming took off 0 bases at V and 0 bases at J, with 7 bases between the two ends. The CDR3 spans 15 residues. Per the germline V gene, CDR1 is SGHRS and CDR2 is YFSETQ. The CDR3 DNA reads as TGCGCCAGCAGCTTGGACTTACCCTCTGGAAACACCATATATTTT. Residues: CASSLDLPSGNTIYF.

CDR3 sequence (DNA): TGCGCCAGCAGCTTGTCCGGGGGCGGGAGGGACAATGAGCAGTTCTTC. Translated: CASSLSGGGRDNEQFF. The V and J genes are TRBV5-1 and TRBJ2-1; 9 bases match TRBD2. The germline gives CDR1 SGHRS, CDR2 YFSETQ. V trimming: 1 base; J trimming: 5 bases; junction bases outside the gene matches: 7. The CDR3 sequence is 16 residues long.

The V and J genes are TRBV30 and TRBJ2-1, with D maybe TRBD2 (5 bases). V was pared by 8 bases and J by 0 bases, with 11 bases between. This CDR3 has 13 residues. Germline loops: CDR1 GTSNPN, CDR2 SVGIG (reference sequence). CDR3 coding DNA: TGTGCCCTCGGGAACCCCTCCTACAATGAGCAGTTCTTC. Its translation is CALGNPSYNEQFF.

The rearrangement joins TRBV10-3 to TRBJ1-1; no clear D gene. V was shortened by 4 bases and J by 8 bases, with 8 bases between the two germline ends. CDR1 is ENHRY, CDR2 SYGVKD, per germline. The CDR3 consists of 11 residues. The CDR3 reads CAISGRKEAFF. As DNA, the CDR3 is TGTGCCATCAGTGGGAGGAAGGAAGCTTTCTTT.

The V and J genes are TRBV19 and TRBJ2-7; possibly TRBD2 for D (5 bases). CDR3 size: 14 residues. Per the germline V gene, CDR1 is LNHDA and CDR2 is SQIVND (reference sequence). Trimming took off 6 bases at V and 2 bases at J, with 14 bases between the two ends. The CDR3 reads CASSRQLVAYEQYF. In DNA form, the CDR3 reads TGTGCCAGTAGCCGACAACTAGTGGCCTACGAGCAGTACTTC. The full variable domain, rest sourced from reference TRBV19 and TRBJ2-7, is DGGITQSPKYLFRKEGQNVTLSCEQNLNHDAMYWYRQDPGQGLRLIYYSQIVNDFQKGDIAEGYSVSREKKESFPLTVTSAQKNPTAFYLCASSRQLVAYEQYFGPGTRLTVT.

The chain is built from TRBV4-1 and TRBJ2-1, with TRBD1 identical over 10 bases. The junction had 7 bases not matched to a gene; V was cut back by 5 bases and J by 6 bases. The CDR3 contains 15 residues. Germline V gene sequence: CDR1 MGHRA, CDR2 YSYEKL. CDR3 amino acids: CASSETGGPVNEQFF. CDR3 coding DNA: TGCGCCAGCAGCGAGACAGGGGGCCCCGTCAATGAGCAGTTCTTC.

The chain's CDR3 is CSGRKADTQYF. The CDR3, as DNA: TGCAGTGGGCGGAAAGCAGATACGCAGTATTTT. This chain links TRBV20-1 with TRBJ2-3; D remains unclear. The CDR3 is 11 residues long. Trimming stripped 7 bases from V and 4 bases from J, with 9 bases between. Germline V gives CDR1 DFQATT, CDR2 SNEGSKA (reference sequence).

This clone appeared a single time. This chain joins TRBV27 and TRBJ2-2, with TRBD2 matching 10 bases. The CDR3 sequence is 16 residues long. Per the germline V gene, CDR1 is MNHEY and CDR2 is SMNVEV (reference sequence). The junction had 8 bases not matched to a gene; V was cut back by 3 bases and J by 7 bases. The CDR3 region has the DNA TGTGCCAGCAGTTTTGACCTAGCGGGAGTGGTCGGGGAGCTGTTTTTT. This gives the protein CASSFDLAGVVGELFF.

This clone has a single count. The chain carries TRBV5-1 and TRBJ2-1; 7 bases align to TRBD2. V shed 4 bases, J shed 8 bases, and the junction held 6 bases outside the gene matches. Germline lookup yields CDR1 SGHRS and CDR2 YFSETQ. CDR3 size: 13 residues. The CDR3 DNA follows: TGCGCCAGCAGCCGGGAGGCGAGGTATGAGCAGTTCTTC. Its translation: CASSREARYEQFF.

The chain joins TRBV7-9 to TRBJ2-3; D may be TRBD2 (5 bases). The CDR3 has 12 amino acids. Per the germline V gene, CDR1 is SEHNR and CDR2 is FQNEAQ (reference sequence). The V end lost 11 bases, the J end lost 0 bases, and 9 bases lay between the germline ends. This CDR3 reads CAGQRSTDTQYF. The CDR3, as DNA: TGTGCCGGGCAGCGGAGCACAGATACGCAGTATTTT.

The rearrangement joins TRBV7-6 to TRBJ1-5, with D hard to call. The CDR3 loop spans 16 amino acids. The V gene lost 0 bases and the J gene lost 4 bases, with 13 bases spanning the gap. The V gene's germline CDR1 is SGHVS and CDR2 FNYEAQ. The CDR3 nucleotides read TGTGCCAGCAGCTTAGCAGGTCCGGGAGGGAATCAGCCCCAGCATTTT. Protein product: CASSLAGPGGNQPQHF.

CDR3 sequence: CSVDFPGGPIEETQYF. In nucleotides, the CDR3 is TGCAGCGTTGATTTTCCCGGAGGGCCTATAGAGGAGACCCAGTACTTC. The gene calls are TRBV29-1 and TRBJ2-5; D might be TRBD2 (6 bases). Trimming removed 3 bases at V and 5 bases at J, with 22 bases between. In germline, CDR1 is SQVTM, CDR2 ANQGSEA. This CDR3 is built from 16 residues.

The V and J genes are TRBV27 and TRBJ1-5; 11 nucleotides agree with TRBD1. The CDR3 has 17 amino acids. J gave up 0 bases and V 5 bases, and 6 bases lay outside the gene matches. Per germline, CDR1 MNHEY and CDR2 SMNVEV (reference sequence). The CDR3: CASSGTGGIYSNQPQHF. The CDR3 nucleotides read TGTGCCAGCAGTGGGACAGGGGGGATTTATAGCAATCAGCCCCAGCATTTT.

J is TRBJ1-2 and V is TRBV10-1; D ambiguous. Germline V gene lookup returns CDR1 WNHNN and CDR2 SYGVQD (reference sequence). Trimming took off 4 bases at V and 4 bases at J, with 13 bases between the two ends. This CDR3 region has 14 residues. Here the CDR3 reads CASSATQTVYGYTF. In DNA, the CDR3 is TGCGCCAGCAGTGCTACACAGACCGTCTATGGCTACACCTTC.

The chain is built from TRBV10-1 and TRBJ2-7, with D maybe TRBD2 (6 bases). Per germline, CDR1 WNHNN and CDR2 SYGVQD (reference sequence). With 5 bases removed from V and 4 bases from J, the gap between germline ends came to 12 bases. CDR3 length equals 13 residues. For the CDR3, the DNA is TGCGCCAGCAGTCCGGGACTGGGGTACGAGCAGTACTTC. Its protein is CASSPGLGYEQYF.

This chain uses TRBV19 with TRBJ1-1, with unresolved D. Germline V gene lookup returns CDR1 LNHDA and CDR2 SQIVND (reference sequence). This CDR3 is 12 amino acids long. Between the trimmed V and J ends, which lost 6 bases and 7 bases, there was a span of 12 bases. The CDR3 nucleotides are TGTGCCAGTAGGCCCGTTCTAGGTGAAGCTTTCTTT. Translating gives CASRPVLGEAFF. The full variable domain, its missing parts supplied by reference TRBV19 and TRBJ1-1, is DGGITQSPKYLFRKEGQNVTLSCEQNLNHDAMYWYRQDPGQGLRLIYYSQIVNDFQKGDIAEGYSVSREKKESFPLTVTSAQKNPTAFYLCASRPVLGEAFFGQGTRLTVV.

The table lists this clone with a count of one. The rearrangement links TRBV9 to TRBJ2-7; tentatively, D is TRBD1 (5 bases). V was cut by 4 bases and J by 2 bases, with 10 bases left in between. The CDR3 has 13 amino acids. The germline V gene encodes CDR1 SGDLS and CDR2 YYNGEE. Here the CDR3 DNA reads TGTGCCAGCAGCCCCCAAGGGGCCTACGAGCAGTACTTC. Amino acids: CASSPQGAYEQYF.